A single TCR beta chain is shown here with its context. Antigen specificity is unknown. One junction end disagrees with the germline gene, perhaps due to a read error. These data are taken from a study of post-analysis software for immune sequencing data. Carried by the TCR beta cDNA libraries were unique molecular identifiers. Each CDR3 protein gets one entry after TCRdb re-called the PCR reads with MiXCR. The profile shows roughly 800,000 distinct CDR3 sequences, roughly 46% of them singletons. Overall study results and limits: Strong co-clustering by F measure linked samples that shared a preparation batch. Comparison of patients with controls showed 4 to 6 TRBV segments more frequent in patients, TRBV5-6, TRBV5-1 and TRBV20-1 among them.

This CDR3 is 17 amino acids long. Per the germline V gene, CDR1 is SGDLS and CDR2 is YYNGEE. The clonotype comes from a girl aged 5-17 years with multiple sclerosis. The specimen sequenced was blood. The chain couples TRBV9 to TRBJ1-4; TRBD1 matches 12 bases. As DNA, the CDR3 is TGTGCCAGCAGCGTAGCCGGTGCGGGACAGGGGGCTGAAGAACTGTTTTTT. Its translation: CASSVAGAGQGAEELFF.